This TCR beta chain was sequenced during a study of T cells in Graves' hyperthyroidism and ophthalmopathy. RNA transcripts provided the source from which TCR beta CDR3 regions were amplified. HTBI primers were the set used in a first-round RT-PCR of the TCR CDR3. Via MiXCR, TCRdb re-called the multiplex PCR reads, giving one row per CDR3 protein. The table lists a few hundred thousand distinct CDR3 sequences, approximately 16% of them singletons. V lost 4 bases, J lost 7 bases, and 20 bases lay in between. The germline V gene encodes CDR1 DFQATT and CDR2 SNEGSKA (reference sequence). The CDR3 extends over 16 amino acids.

This chain joins TRBV20-1 and TRBJ1-6, with D tentatively TRBD1 (6 bases). The source is a man aged 40-55 years with Graves' hyperthyroidism. The sample comprised blood. The CDR3 region has the DNA TGCAGTGCTATTACAGGGTCTCAAAGAACGAATTCACCCCTCCACTTT. Residues: CSAITGSQRTNSPLHF.